This T cell receptor (beta chain) derives from a study of T cells after yellow fever vaccination. A single record per CDR3 protein comes from TCRdb applying MiXCR to the 5' RACE reads. The table lists approximately 61,000 distinct CDR3 sequences, 7.1% of them singletons. A remark on this clonotype: Mismatch with germline at one junction end may stem from a read error.

CDR3 length: 13 residues. CDR1 and CDR2 (germline): SEHNR, FQNEAQ (reference sequence). This TCR was recovered from a man aged 18 to 30 who received the YFV17D yellow fever vaccine. The material sequenced was CD8+ T cells sorted from PBMCs, taken on the day of the first yellow fever vaccination. The V gene is TRBV7-9, the J gene TRBJ2-3, with D perhaps matching TRBD2 (6 bases). CDR3 in DNA: TGTGCCAGCAGTTCGGGGGAAGGAGATAGGCAGTATTTT. This encodes CASSSGEGDRQYF.